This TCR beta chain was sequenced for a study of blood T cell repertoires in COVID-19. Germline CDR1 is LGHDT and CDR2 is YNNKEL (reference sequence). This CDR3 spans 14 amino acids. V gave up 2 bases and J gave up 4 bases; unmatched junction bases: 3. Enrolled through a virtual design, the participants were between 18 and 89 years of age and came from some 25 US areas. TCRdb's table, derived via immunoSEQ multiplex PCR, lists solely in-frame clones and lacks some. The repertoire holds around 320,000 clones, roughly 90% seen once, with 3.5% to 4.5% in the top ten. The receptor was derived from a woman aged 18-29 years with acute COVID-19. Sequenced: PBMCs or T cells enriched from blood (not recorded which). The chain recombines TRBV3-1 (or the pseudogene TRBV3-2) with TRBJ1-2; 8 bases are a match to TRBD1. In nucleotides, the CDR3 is TGTGCCAGCAGCCAACAGACAGGGGCCTATGGCTACACCTTC. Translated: CASSQQTGAYGYTF.